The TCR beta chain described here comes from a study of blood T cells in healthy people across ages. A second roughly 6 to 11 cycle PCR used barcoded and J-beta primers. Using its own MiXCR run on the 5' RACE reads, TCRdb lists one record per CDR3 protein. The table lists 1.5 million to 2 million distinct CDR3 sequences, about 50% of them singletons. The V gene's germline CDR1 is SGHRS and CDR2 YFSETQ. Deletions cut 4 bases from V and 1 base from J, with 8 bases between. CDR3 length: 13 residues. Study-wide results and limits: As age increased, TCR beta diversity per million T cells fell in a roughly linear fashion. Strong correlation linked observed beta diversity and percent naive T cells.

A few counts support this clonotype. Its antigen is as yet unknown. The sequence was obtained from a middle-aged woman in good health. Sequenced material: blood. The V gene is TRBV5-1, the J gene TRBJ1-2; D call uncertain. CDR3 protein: CASSMGLNYGYTF. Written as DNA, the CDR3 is TGCGCCAGCAGCATGGGCCTTAACTATGGCTACACCTTC. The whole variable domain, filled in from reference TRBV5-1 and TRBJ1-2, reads KAGVTQTPRYLIKTRGQQVTLSCSPISGHRSVSWYQQTPGQGLQFLFEYFSETQRNKGNFPGRFSGRQFSNSRSEMNVSTLELGDSALYLCASSMGLNYGYTFGSGTRLTVV.